These T cell receptor beta chains were read from a single sample in a study of control samples from healthy donors and cancer patients. The method was immunoSEQ multiplex PCR; TCRdb's version includes in-frame clones alone and lacks a portion of them. The table lists some 120,000 clones, 85% to 90% of them singletons. Sequencing was done on a sample of PBMCs. The receptors shown here come from a woman aged 50 to 65 with colorectal cancer. Each CDR3 is given without its conserved first and last residue. The listing skips clone size in some rows; elsewhere it reads once, few, many or a size class.

size: .
J: TRBJ2-3
V: TRBV11-2
CDR3: ASSYFTDTQY

size: .
J: TRBJ2-7
V: TRBV19
CDR3: ASSVGTGVYEQY

size: .
J: TRBJ2-5
V: TRBV3-1/TRBV3-2
CDR3: ASSQADRDRSQY

size: .
J: TRBJ2-2
V: TRBV11-2
CDR3: ASSFDSGNTGELF

size: .
J: TRBJ2-5
V: TRBV7-6
CDR3: ASSLDVRSGLRETQY

size: .
J: TRBJ2-2
V: TRBV6-1
CDR3: ASSWTGWRTGELF

size: .
J: TRBJ1-1
V: TRBV3-1/TRBV3-2
CDR3: ASSPQYRVEAF

size: .
J: TRBJ2-3
V: TRBV28
CDR3: ASREGARTSTDTQY

size: .
J: TRBJ2-3
V: TRBV9
CDR3: ASSVGLAGDTQY

size: .
J: TRBJ1-2
V: TRBV29-1
CDR3: SIRQGGQGGYT

size: .
J: TRBJ2-2
V: TRBV7-7
CDR3: ASSLALWRGDTGELF

size: .
J: TRBJ2-7
V: TRBV10-3
CDR3: AISAYRQTYEQY

size: .
J: TRBJ1-1
V: TRBV19
CDR3: ASHPQGVRSEAF

size: .
J: TRBJ1-3
V: TRBV29-1
CDR3: SVVSPGGRGNTIY

size: .
J: TRBJ2-3
V: TRBV18
CDR3: ASSPLVSSTDTQY

size: .
J: TRBJ2-2
V: TRBV6-2/TRBV6-3
CDR3: ASSPHGGRVGTGELF

size: .
J: TRBJ1-6
V: TRBV5-1
CDR3: ASSLEHRGSSPLH

size: .
J: TRBJ1-3
V: TRBV6-5
CDR3: ASSYSRASGNTIY

size: .
J: TRBJ2-7
V: TRBV4-2
CDR3: ASSQVGGGTGSFEQY

size: .
J: TRBJ2-7
V: TRBV4-1
CDR3: ASRPTFPLFQGSSYEQY

size: .
J: TRBJ1-5
V: TRBV6-5
CDR3: ASSINSNQPQH

size: .
J: TRBJ1-1
V: TRBV9
CDR3: AGSDSNLGTEAF

size: .
J: TRBJ1-2
V: TRBV6-1
CDR3: ASSERTPGGNYGYT

size: .
J: TRBJ1-1
V: TRBV29-1
CDR3: SVRPGSKDTEAF

size: .
J: TRBJ2-3
V: TRBV5-1
CDR3: ASSLPLAEGADTQY

size: .
J: TRBJ1-6
V: TRBV18
CDR3: ASSPPYEGNSPLH

size: .
J: TRBJ1-2
V: TRBV5-4
CDR3: ASSLARDRVNYGYT

size: .
J: TRBJ2-2
V: TRBV5-1
CDR3: ASSLGGTSTGELF

size: .
J: TRBJ1-4
V: TRBV15
CDR3: ATSNIQGQETNEKLF

size: .
J: TRBJ2-3
V: TRBV10-3
CDR3: AISLATGQGRTDTQY

size: .
J: TRBJ2-5
V: TRBV9
CDR3: ASSESLLETQY

size: once
J: TRBJ1-1
V: TRBV30
CDR3: AWSVPGTGVNTEAF

size: .
J: TRBJ2-7
V: TRBV23-1
CDR3: ASRTEQGFREGEQY

size: .
J: TRBJ2-1
V: TRBV27
CDR3: ASSQLAGVYNEQF

size: .
J: TRBJ2-3
V: TRBV3-1/TRBV3-2
CDR3: ASSQEGWETDTQY

size: .
J: TRBJ2-3
V: TRBV7-6
CDR3: ASSPGTGGFTDTQY

size: .
J: TRBJ1-1
V: TRBV7-3
CDR3: ATPEGSTKWAF

size: .
J: TRBJ2-5
V: TRBV2
CDR3: ASSEIGGIQETQY

size: once
J: TRBJ1-2
V: TRBV12-3/TRBV12-4
CDR3: ASSSHTGNGYT

size: .
J: TRBJ2-2
V: TRBV7-2
CDR3: ASSLRTQHTGELF

size: .
J: TRBJ1-1
V: TRBV9
CDR3: ASSPGTGLTEAF

size: .
J: TRBJ2-3
V: TRBV6-1
CDR3: ASSEQASTDTQY

size: .
J: TRBJ2-7
V: TRBV9
CDR3: ASSIGAPGSYEQY

size: .
J: TRBJ1-1
V: TRBV29-1
CDR3: SALTGGGEAF

size: .
J: TRBJ2-2
V: TRBV29-1
CDR3: SVRPVAGAGELF

size: .
J: TRBJ1-2
V: TRBV5-1
CDR3: ASSFSRGGDRYT

size: once
J: TRBJ1-1
V: TRBV6-5
CDR3: ASILIGEAF

size: .
J: TRBJ1-6
V: TRBV9
CDR3: ASSVRPSYNSPLH

size: .
J: TRBJ1-1
V: TRBV5-8
CDR3: ASSLVASLGAEAF